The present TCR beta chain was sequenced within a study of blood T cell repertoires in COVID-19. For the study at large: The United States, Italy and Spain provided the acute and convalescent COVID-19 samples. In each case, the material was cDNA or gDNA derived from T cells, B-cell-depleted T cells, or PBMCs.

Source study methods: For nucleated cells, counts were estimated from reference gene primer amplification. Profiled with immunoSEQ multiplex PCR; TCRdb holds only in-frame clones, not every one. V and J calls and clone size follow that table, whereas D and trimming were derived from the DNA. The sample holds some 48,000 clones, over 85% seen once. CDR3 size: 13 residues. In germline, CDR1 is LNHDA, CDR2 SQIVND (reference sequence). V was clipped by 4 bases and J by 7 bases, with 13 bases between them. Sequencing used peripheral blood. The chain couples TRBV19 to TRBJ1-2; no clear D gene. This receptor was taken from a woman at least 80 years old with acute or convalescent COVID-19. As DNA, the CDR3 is TGTGCCAGTAGTACGGACGGGGAACTTGGCTACACCTTC. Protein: CASSTDGELGYTF.